This is a list of T cell receptor beta chains from one sample in a study of Graves' ophthalmopathy and Graves' hyperthyroidism. Each CDR3 protein gets one entry after TCRdb re-called the multiplex PCR reads with MiXCR. This table holds fewer than 250,000 distinct CDR3 sequences, around 30% found once. Sequencing used peripheral blood. The receptors originated from a man aged 50 to 59 with Graves' ophthalmopathy. Each CDR3 is given with its conserved first and last residue. Fields, in order: D gene, clone size, J gene, V gene, CDR3 DNA, CDR3 protein. A D gene is named only where the DNA matches it firmly. Some rows have no size entry. The others give once, few or many, or a class for an expanded clone.

-	-	TRBJ1-1	TRBV9	TGTGCCAGCAGCGTAGGTGGGGGTACGGCTGAAGCTTTCTTT	CASSVGGGTAEAFF
-	many	TRBJ2-5	TRBV5-1	TGCGCCAGCAGCTTTTGGGGTGGTGAGACCCAGTACTTC	CASSFWGGETQYF
TRBD2	many	TRBJ2-7	TRBV29-1	TGCAGCGTGGACGGCGCGGGGGGGTACGAGCAGTACTTC	CSVDGAGGYEQYF
-	many	TRBJ2-7	TRBV6-2/TRBV6-3	TGTGCCAGCAGTCCGATCCTCTACGAGCAGTACTTC	CASSPILYEQYF
-	many	TRBJ2-7	TRBV6-5	TGTGCCAGCAGTTACCTCGGATCGTCCGACGAGCAGTACTTC	CASSYLGSSDEQYF
-	many	TRBJ1-6	TRBV9	TGTGCCAGCAGCTCGCCGGTAGGGGTAGATTCACCCCTCCACTTT	CASSSPVGVDSPLHF
TRBD2	-	TRBJ2-5	TRBV7-9	TGTGCCAGCAGCTTAGTTCCTAGCGGCCCCCAAGAGACCCAGTACTTC	CASSLVPSGPQETQYF
-	many	TRBJ1-2	TRBV25-1	TGTGCCAGCAGCGACCCGGGGAGTTCTAACTATGGCTACACCTTC	CASSDPGSSNYGYTF
TRBD1	few	TRBJ2-2	TRBV11-1	TGTGCCAGCAGCCGCACCGGGACAGGGAACACCGGGGAGCTGTTTTTT	CASSRTGTGNTGELFF
-	many	TRBJ2-2	TRBV6-2/TRBV6-3	TGTGCCAGCAGTTACGAACACCTAAGGAGGACCAACACCGGGGAGCTGTTTTTT	CASSYEHLRRTNTGELFF
-	many	TRBJ1-5	TRBV12-3/TRBV12-4	TGTGCCAGCACCCGGGGCGTTCAGCCCCAGCATTTT	CASTRGVQPQHF
TRBD2	once	TRBJ2-7	TRBV6-5	TGTGCCAGCAGTTACTCGCGGGGGGTCTACGAGCAGTACTTC	CASSYSRGVYEQYF
TRBD1	-	TRBJ1-1	TRBV5-1	TGCGCCAGCAGTTTGACGACAGGGTCGAACACTGAAGCTTTCTTT	CASSLTTGSNTEAFF
-	many	TRBJ2-7	TRBV20-1	TGCAGTGCTAGAGATGTGGGACTTAACTACGAGCAGTACTTC	CSARDVGLNYEQYF
TRBD1	many	TRBJ2-7	TRBV10-3	TGTGCCATCAGACCACAGGGGGGCGAGCAGTACTTC	CAIRPQGGEQYF
-	many	TRBJ2-2	TRBV3-1	TGTGCCAGCAGCCAATCCGACACCGGGGAGCTGTTTTTT	CASSQSDTGELFF
-	many	TRBJ2-7	TRBV12-3/TRBV12-4	TGTGCCAGCAGTTATGACCCCTCCTACGAGCAGTACTTC	CASSYDPSYEQYF
-	-	TRBJ1-2	TRBV12-3/TRBV12-4	TGTGCCAGCAGTCTATATGGCTACACCTTC	CASSLYGYTF
-	many	TRBJ2-5	TRBV12-3/TRBV12-4	TGTGCCAGCAGCCAACTGGGGGAGACCCAGTACTTC	CASSQLGETQYF
TRBD2	many	TRBJ2-5	TRBV7-9	TGTGCCAGCAGGCCACTAGCGGGGCAAGAGACCCAGTACTTC	CASRPLAGQETQYF
-	-	TRBJ1-1	TRBV27	TGTGCCAGCAGTTTATCCGGGGGCCGTGAAGCTTTCTTT	CASSLSGGREAFF
-	many	TRBJ2-2	TRBV5-1	TGCGCCAGCAGCTTGGGATTGGCGGGGAACACCGGGGAGCTGTTTTTT	CASSLGLAGNTGELFF
-	many	TRBJ1-2	TRBV12-3/TRBV12-4	TGTGCCAGCACAATCGGCTCCGGGACGGTGAACTATGGCTACACCTTC	CASTIGSGTVNYGYTF
TRBD1	many	TRBJ2-5	TRBV5-1	TGCGCCAGCAGCCCCAGACAGGGGCGCGAGACCCAGTACTTC	CASSPRQGRETQYF
TRBD1	many	TRBJ2-7	TRBV7-2	TGTGCCAGCAGCTTAGACAGGGGATTCGACGAGCAGTACTTC	CASSLDRGFDEQYF